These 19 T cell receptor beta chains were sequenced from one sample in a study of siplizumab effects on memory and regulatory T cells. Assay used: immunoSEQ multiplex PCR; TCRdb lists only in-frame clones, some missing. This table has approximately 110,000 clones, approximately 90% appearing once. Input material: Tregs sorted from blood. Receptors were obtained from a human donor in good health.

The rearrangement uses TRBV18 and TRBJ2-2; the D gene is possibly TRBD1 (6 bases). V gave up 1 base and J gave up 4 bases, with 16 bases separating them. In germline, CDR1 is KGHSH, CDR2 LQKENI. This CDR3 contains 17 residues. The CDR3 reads CASSPLMGAAGTGELFF. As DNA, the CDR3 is TGTGCCAGCTCACCACTGATGGGGGCCGCGGGCACCGGGGAGCTGTTTTTT.

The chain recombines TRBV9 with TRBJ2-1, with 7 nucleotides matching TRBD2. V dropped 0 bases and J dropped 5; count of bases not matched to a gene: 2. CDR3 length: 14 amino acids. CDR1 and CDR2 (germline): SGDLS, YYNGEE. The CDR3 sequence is CASSVAGTNNEQFF. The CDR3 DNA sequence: TGTGCCAGCAGCGTAGCCGGGACTAACAATGAGCAGTTCTTC. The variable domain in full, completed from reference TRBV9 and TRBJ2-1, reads DSGVTQTPKHLITATGQRVTLRCSPRSGDLSVYWYQQSLDQGLQFLIQYYNGEERAKGNILERFSAQQFPDLHSELNLSSLELGDSALYFCASSVAGTNNEQFFGPGTRLTVL.

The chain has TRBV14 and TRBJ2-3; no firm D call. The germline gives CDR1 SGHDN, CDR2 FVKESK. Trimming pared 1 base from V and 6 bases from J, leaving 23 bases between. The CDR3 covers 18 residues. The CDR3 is CASSQVASRFGSMDTQYF. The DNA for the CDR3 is TGTGCCAGCAGCCAAGTAGCCAGTAGGTTCGGCTCCATGGATACGCAGTATTTT.

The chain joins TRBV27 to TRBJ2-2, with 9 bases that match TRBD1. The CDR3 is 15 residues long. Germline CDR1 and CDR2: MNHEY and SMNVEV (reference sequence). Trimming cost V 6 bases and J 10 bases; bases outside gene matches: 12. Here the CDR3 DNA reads TGTGCCAGCAGGTCCGGGACAGGGTCGGTGATGGAGCTGTTTTTT. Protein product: CASRSGTGSVMELFF.

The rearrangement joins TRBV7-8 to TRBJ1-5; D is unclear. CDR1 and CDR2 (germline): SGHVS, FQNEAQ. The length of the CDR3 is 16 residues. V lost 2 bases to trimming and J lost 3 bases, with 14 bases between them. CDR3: CASSLRPGLPNQPQHF. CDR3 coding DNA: TGTGCCAGCAGCTTACGTCCGGGGTTGCCCAATCAGCCCCAGCATTTT.

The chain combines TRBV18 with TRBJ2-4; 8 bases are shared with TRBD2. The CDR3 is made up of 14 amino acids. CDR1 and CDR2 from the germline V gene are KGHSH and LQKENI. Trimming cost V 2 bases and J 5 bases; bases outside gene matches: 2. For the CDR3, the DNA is TGTGCCAGCTCACCAATTAGCGGGGAAAACATTCAGTACTTC. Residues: CASSPISGENIQYF.

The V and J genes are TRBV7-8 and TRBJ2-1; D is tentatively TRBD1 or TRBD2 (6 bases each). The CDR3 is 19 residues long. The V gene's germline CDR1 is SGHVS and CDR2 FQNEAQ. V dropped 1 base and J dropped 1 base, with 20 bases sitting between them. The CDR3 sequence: CASSLDGGGLRRSYNEQFF. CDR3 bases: TGTGCCAGCAGCTTAGACGGGGGCGGCCTTCGAAGATCCTACAATGAGCAGTTCTTC.

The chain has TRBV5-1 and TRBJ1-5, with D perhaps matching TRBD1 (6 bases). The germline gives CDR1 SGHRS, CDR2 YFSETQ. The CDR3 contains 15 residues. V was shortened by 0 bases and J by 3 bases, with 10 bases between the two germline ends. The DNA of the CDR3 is TGCGCCAGCAGCTTGGATGCAGGGGTCAATCAGCCCCAGCATTTT. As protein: CASSLDAGVNQPQHF.

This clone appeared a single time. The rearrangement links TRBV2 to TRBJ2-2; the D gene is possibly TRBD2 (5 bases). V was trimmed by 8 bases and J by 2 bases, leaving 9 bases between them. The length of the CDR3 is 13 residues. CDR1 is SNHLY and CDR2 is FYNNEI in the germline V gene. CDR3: CASGRSNTGELFF. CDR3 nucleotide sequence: TGTGCCAGCGGGAGATCCAACACCGGGGAGCTGTTTTTT.

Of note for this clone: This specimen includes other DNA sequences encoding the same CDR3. CDR3 DNA: TGCGCCAGCAGCTTATACACAGATACGCAGTATTTT. Translation: CASSLYTDTQYF. The V call is TRBV5-1, the J call TRBJ2-3; D is ambiguous. Germline V gene sequence: CDR1 SGHRS, CDR2 YFSETQ. The V gene lost 2 bases and the J gene lost 2 bases, with 3 bases spanning the gap. The length of the CDR3 is 12 residues.

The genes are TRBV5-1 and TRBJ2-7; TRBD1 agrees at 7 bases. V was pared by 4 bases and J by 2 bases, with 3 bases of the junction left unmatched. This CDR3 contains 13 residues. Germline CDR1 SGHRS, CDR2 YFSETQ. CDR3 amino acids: CASSPDRPYEQYF. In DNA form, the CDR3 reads TGCGCCAGCAGCCCGGACAGGCCCTACGAGCAGTACTTC.

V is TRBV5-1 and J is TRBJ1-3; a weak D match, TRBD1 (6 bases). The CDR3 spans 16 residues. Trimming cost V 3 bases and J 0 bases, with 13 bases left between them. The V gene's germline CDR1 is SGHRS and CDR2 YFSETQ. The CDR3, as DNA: TGCGCCAGCAGCTGGGGGGGCCTCAGCTCTGGAAACACCATATATTTT. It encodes CASSWGGLSSGNTIYF.

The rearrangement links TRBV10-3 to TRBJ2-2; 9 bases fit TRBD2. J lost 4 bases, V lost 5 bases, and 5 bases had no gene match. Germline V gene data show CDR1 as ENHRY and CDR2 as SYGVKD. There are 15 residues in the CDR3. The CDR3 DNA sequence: TGTGCCATCAGTTCCCGCGGGAGGGCCACCGGGGAGCTGTTTTTT. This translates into CAISSRGRATGELFF.

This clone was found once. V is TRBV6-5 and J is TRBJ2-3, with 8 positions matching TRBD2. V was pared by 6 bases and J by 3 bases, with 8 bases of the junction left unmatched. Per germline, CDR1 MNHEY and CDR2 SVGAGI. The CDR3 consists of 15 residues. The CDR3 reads CASRSGTRSTDTQYF. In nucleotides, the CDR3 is TGTGCCAGCAGGTCCGGGACTAGATCAACAGATACGCAGTATTTT.

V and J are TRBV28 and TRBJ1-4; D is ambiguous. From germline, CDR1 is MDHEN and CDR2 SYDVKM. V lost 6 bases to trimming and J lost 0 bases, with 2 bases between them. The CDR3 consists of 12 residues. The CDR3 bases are TGTGCCAGCAGAACAACTAATGAAAAACTGTTTTTT. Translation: CASRTTNEKLFF.

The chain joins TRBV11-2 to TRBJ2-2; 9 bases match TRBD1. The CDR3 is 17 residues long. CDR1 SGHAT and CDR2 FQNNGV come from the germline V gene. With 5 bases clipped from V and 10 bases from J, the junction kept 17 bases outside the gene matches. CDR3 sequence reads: CASSLLTLTGGPKELFF. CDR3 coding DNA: TGTGCCAGCAGCCTACTGACCCTTACAGGGGGCCCTAAGGAGCTGTTTTTT.

Here the CDR3 reads CASSLIPQGVTYGYTF. The CDR3 nucleotides are TGTGCCAGCAGCCTAATCCCCCAGGGGGTGACCTATGGCTACACCTTC. This chain links TRBV7-9 with TRBJ1-2, with 7 bases lining up with TRBD1. In germline, CDR1 is SEHNR, CDR2 FQNEAQ (reference sequence). Trimming cost V 5 bases and J 4 bases; bases outside gene matches: 13. The CDR3 covers 16 residues.

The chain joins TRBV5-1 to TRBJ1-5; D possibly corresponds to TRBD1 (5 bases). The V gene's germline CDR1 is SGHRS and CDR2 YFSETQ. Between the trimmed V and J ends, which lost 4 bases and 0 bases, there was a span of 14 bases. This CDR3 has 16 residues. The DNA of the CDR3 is TGCGCCAGCAGCCCCGGCGGGGCGCATAGCAATCAGCCCCAGCATTTT. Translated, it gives CASSPGGAHSNQPQHF.

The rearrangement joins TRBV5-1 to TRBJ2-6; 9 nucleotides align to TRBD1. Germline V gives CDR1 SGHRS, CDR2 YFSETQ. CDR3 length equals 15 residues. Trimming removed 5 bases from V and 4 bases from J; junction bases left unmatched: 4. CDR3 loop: CASRGQGAGANVLTF. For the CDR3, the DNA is TGCGCCAGCAGGGGACAGGGAGCGGGGGCCAACGTCCTGACTTTC.